These 24 T cell receptor beta chains share one sample of origin, sequenced in a study of monozygotic twins with inflammatory bowel disease (dated by TCRdb to the late 2010s). Library preparation was by 5' RACE. TCRdb lists the instrument as Illumina HiSeq 2500. TCRdb reprocessed the raw reads; every CDR3 protein sequence is a single record, and DNA is not supplied. The sample table gives about 300,000 distinct CDR3 sequences. The ten top clones hold more than 4.5% of the sample. The specimen sequenced was blood. The source of these receptors is a human donor with ulcerative colitis or Crohn's disease, or a healthy co-twin of an affected twin (not recorded which).

The chain joins TRBV7-2 to TRBJ2-7; checking the TCRdb D call of TRBD2 is not possible without DNA. The CDR3 spans 14 residues. Germline lookup yields CDR1 SGHTA and CDR2 FQGNSA. CDR3 sequence: CASSPRGRLYEQYF.

The chain couples TRBV3-1 to TRBJ2-1; TCRdb outputs TRBD2, but without DNA this stays unchecked. Per the germline V gene, CDR1 is LGHDT and CDR2 is YNNKEL (reference sequence). This CDR3 is 15 amino acids long. The CDR3 here is CASSPRDWSYNEQFF.

The rearrangement links TRBV24-1 to TRBJ2-1; TCRdb picks TRBD1, but there is no DNA to check that call. Germline V gives CDR1 KGHDR, CDR2 SFDVKD. The CDR3 is 16 residues long. The CDR3 is CATSDPRGGVNNEQFF.

The CDR3 sequence: CASSPSGRGRTNIQYF. V usage is TRBV12-3 or TRBV12-4 and J usage is TRBJ2-4; TCRdb lists TRBD1, though no DNA is available to test this call. CDR3 length equals 16 residues.

This sequence joins TRBV10-2 and TRBJ2-7; TCRdb picks TRBD2, but there is no DNA to check that call. Germline V gene data show CDR1 as WSHSY and CDR2 as SAAADI. The CDR3 is made up of 13 amino acids. CDR3: CASTREATYEQYF.

CDR3: CASSSPHEQFF. The V gene is TRBV28, the J gene TRBJ2-1. The germline gives CDR1 MDHEN, CDR2 SYDVKM. There are 11 residues in the CDR3.

The chain combines TRBV27 with TRBJ1-2. The CDR3 has 13 amino acids. Germline V lookup: CDR1 MNHEY, CDR2 SMNVEV (reference sequence). CDR3 amino acids: CASSLSIASGYTF.

The rearrangement joins TRBV20-1 to TRBJ2-3. The V gene's germline CDR1 is DFQATT and CDR2 SNEGSKA (reference sequence). This CDR3 is built from 14 residues. CDR3 sequence: CSAQPLTSTDTQYF.

The V and J genes are TRBV6-1 and TRBJ1-5; checking the TCRdb D call of TRBD1 is not possible without DNA. The CDR3 consists of 13 residues. CDR1 and CDR2 from the germline V gene are MNHNS and SASEGT. CDR3 amino acids: CASIGTGPQPQHF.

The chain uses TRBV7-2 and TRBJ2-7; with no DNA, the TCRdb D assignment of TRBD1 cannot be verified. This CDR3 region has 13 residues. From germline, CDR1 is SGHTA and CDR2 FQGNSA. CDR3 region: CASSLAGVGEQYF.

The chain links TRBV12-3 or TRBV12-4 to TRBJ2-6; TCRdb's D gene call, TRBD1, goes unchecked for lack of DNA. This CDR3 is built from 16 residues. CDR3 protein: CASTLPGGIWANVLTF.

The V and J genes are TRBV12-3 or TRBV12-4 and TRBJ2-3; TCRdb's D call of TRBD1 is untestable without DNA. CDR3 length: 16 residues. This CDR3 reads CASSPRISQGTDTQYF.

The CDR3 region is CASSSQGNIQYF. V usage is TRBV5-1 and J usage is TRBJ2-4; TCRdb lists TRBD1, though no DNA is available to test this call. This CDR3 is built from 12 residues. Per the germline V gene, CDR1 is SGHRS and CDR2 is YFSETQ.

The rearrangement uses TRBV30 and TRBJ1-3. CDR1 and CDR2 from the germline V gene are GTSNPN and SVGIG (reference sequence). The CDR3 loop spans 11 amino acids. The CDR3 loop reads CAWSQGPRLNF.

The J gene is TRBJ1-6, the V gene TRBV24-1; the TCRdb D gene call, TRBD1, has no DNA to confirm it. The germline gives CDR1 KGHDR, CDR2 SFDVKD. There are 13 residues in the CDR3. CDR3: CATSRDHNSPLHF.

V usage is TRBV7-9 and J usage is TRBJ1-5. Per germline, CDR1 SEHNR and CDR2 FQNEAQ (reference sequence). The CDR3 runs to 17 residues. CDR3 sequence: CASSLAGGLDSNQPQHF. Variable domain in full (rest from reference TRBV7-9 and TRBJ1-5): DTGVSQNPRHKITKRGQNVTFRCDPISEHNRLYWYRQTLGQGPEFLTYFQNEAQLEKSRLLSDRFSAERPKGSFSTLEIQRTEQGDSAMYLCASSLAGGLDSNQPQHFGDGTRLSIL.

J is TRBJ2-7 and V is TRBV9; TCRdb lists TRBD1, though no DNA is available to test this call. The CDR3 sequence is 13 residues long. CDR1 is SGDLS, CDR2 YYNGEE, per germline. The CDR3: CASSVAVTGEQYF.

The V gene is TRBV24-1, the J gene TRBJ2-5. CDR3 length: 15 amino acids. The V gene's germline CDR1 is KGHDR and CDR2 SFDVKD. The CDR3: CATSVSGYRQETQYF.

The gene calls are TRBV5-1 and TRBJ2-3. CDR1 is SGHRS and CDR2 is YFSETQ in the germline V gene. CDR3 size: 13 residues. CDR3 protein: CASRLLVADTQYF.

The chain combines TRBV28 with TRBJ2-3; the D gene TCRdb calls, TRBD2, cannot be checked with no DNA. The CDR3 extends over 14 amino acids. The germline CDR1 and CDR2 sequences are MDHEN and SYDVKM. The CDR3 sequence: CASSARGTTDTQYF.

The chain uses TRBV7-2 and TRBJ2-1; as DNA is missing, the TRBD1 call by TCRdb cannot be tested. This CDR3 is built from 16 residues. Germline CDR1 is SGHTA and CDR2 is FQGNSA. The CDR3 is CASSHGAQGVYNEQFF.

CDR3 loop: CAISEPGQGSTDTQYF. This chain connects TRBV10-3 to TRBJ2-3; TCRdb's D call, TRBD1, is unchecked because there is no DNA. Germline CDR1 reads ENHRY; CDR2 reads SYGVKD. This CDR3 spans 16 amino acids.

The chain links TRBV20-1 to TRBJ1-2. From germline, CDR1 is DFQATT and CDR2 SNEGSKA (reference sequence). There are 13 residues in the CDR3. The chain's CDR3 is CSAKDLTNYGYTF.

V usage is TRBV27 and J usage is TRBJ2-7; TCRdb returns TRBD2, unconfirmable since there is no DNA. The germline gives CDR1 MNHEY, CDR2 SMNVEV (reference sequence). The CDR3 consists of 14 residues. CDR3 loop: CASSPAGPTYEQYF.